The 5 T cell receptor beta chains below come from one sample, sequenced in a study of response to subunit inactivated influenza vaccine. TCRdb used MiXCR to reprocess the RT-PCR reads, holding one entry per CDR3 protein. Of 710,000 or so distinct CDR3 sequences listed, 15% to 17% are singletons. The material was PBMCs from blood, obtained 12 days after vaccination. The receptors were gathered from a man aged 45-65 years who received an inactivated influenza vaccine.

A few counts support this clonotype. This chain joins TRBV7-2 and TRBJ1-5; D unresolved. Germline CDR1 SGHTA, CDR2 FQGNSA. Deletions cut 4 bases from V and 4 bases from J, with 14 bases between. The CDR3 consists of 15 residues. The CDR3 DNA reads as TGTGCCAGCAGCTATCGAAAAGGCGAAAATCAGCCCCAGCATTTT. Protein: CASSYRKGENQPQHF.

The chain employs TRBV5-1 and TRBJ2-7, with 7 bases fitting TRBD1. The CDR3 length is 14 residues. The V gene's germline CDR1 is SGHRS and CDR2 YFSETQ. With 5 bases clipped from V and 3 bases from J, the junction kept 8 bases outside the gene matches. CDR3 loop: CASRPRRDSYEQYF. The CDR3 nucleotides are TGCGCCAGCAGACCTCGCCGGGACAGCTACGAGCAGTACTTC.

As DNA, the CDR3 is TGCAGCGTTGATGGAGGGGGCTCAGCTTTCTTT. Translation: CSVDGGGSAFF. V and J are TRBV29-1 and TRBJ1-1, with 7 bases fitting TRBD1. CDR1 and CDR2 (germline): SQVTM, ANQGSEA. Trimming took 3 bases from V and 10 from J; bases not matched to a gene: 5. The length of the CDR3 is 11 residues. Variable domain in full (rest from reference TRBV29-1 and TRBJ1-1): SAVISQKPSRDICQRGTSLTIQCQVDSQVTMMFWYRQQPGQSLTLIATANQGSEATYESGFVIDKFPISRPNLTFSTLTVSNMSPEDSSIYLCSVDGGGSAFFGQGTRLTVV.

This chain uses TRBV6-1 with TRBJ2-5, with a tentative D call TRBD1 (5 bases). The CDR3 covers 17 residues. V gave up 5 bases and J gave up 4 bases, with 23 bases separating them. CDR1 and CDR2 (germline): MNHNS, SASEGT. CDR3 sequence: CASSPAFRAGKGETQYF. In DNA form, the CDR3 reads TGTGCCAGCAGTCCCGCCTTTCGGGCAGGGAAAGGAGAGACCCAGTACTTC.

Only a few counts were recorded for this clonotype. The J gene is TRBJ1-5, the V gene TRBV4-3; no clear D. Germline CDR1 is LGHNA and CDR2 is YSLEER. V lost 1 base to trimming and J lost 6 bases, with 10 bases between them. The CDR3 loop spans 14 amino acids. CDR3 region: CASSQGWGTQPQHF. For the CDR3, the DNA is TGCGCCAGCAGCCAAGGATGGGGTACTCAGCCCCAGCATTTT.